The sequence of this T cell receptor beta chain was determined in a study of blood T cell repertoires in COVID-19. Sequencing was performed with immunoSEQ multiplex PCR; in TCRdb, only in-frame clones are kept and a portion is missing. This sample carries around 150,000 clones, approximately 79% of them seen once, and the ten largest clones take around 7.9%. This clone occurred once. The V gene end was trimmed by 3 bases and the J gene end by 3 bases; junction bases not matched to a gene: 5. Germline loops: CDR1 KGHSH, CDR2 LQKENI. The CDR3 is 14 amino acids. The TCR sequence derives from a man aged 45-65 years who had recovered from COVID-19. Sequencing was performed on PBMCs or T cells enriched from blood (not recorded which). The chain employs TRBV18 and TRBJ2-7; 7 bases align to TRBD1. CDR3 loop: CASSPGQVNYEQYF. The CDR3 DNA follows: TGTGCCAGCTCACCCGGACAGGTTAACTACGAGCAGTACTTC.